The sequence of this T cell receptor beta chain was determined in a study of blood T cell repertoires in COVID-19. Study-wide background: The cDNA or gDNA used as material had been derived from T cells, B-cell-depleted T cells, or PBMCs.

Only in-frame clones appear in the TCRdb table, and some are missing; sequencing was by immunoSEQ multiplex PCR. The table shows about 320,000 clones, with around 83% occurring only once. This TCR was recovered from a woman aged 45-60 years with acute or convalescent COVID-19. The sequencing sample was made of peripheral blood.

The CDR3 loop is CASSQGANEKLFF. In nucleotides, the CDR3 is TGCGCCAGCAGCCAAGGAGCTAATGAAAAACTGTTTTTT. The chain uses TRBV4-1 and TRBJ1-4; D is unclear. Trimming took off 1 base at V and 3 bases at J, with 3 bases between the two ends. Germline-derived CDR1 and CDR2 are MGHRA and YSYEKL. The CDR3 is 13 amino acids.